The 18 T cell receptor beta chains in this list originate from one sample, sequenced in a study of shared clonotypes between healthy human individuals. Method: immunoSEQ multiplex PCR; TCRdb's copy keeps in-frame clones and lacks some. The profile covers about 2.4 million clones, with 90% to 95% appearing a single time and about 0.39% taken by the ten largest. Input material: naive CD4+ T cells from PBMCs. Documented subset: CD45RA+ positively selected. The origin of the receptors is a man younger than 30 in good health. Some clones in this sample may be carry-over from other donors' samples.

Note on this clone: The same CDR3 can be traced to other DNA sequences in this sample. The chain employs TRBV5-4 and TRBJ2-3, with a tentative D call TRBD1 (5 bases). The V gene's germline CDR1 is SGHNT and CDR2 YYREEE (reference sequence). V was cut by 1 base and J by 3 bases, with 9 bases left in between. The CDR3 is 14 residues long. The CDR3 loop reads CASSLWQGTDTQYF. CDR3 DNA: TGTGCCAGCAGCTTGTGGCAGGGAACAGATACGCAGTATTTT.

This rearrangement joins TRBV6-5 to TRBJ1-1, with TRBD1 matching 7 bases. Germline V gives CDR1 MNHEY, CDR2 SVGAGI. The CDR3 is 15 residues long. With 2 bases clipped from V and 2 bases from J, the junction kept 5 bases outside the gene matches. The CDR3 reads CASSYPGQTNTEAFF. The CDR3 coding sequence is TGTGCCAGCAGTTACCCGGGACAGACTAACACTGAAGCTTTCTTT.

This chain links TRBV6-6 with TRBJ1-1, with D possibly being TRBD1 (5 bases). V lost 5 bases and J lost 1, with 14 bases in between. Germline CDR1 MNHNY, CDR2 SVGAGI (reference sequence). The length of the CDR3 is 15 residues. The CDR3 DNA follows: TGTGCCAGCAGTCCGCCGGGACCCCCGAACACTGAAGCTTTCTTT. This translates into CASSPPGPPNTEAFF.

The genes are TRBV4-1 and TRBJ1-3; 8 nucleotides align to TRBD1. The CDR3 sequence is 17 residues long. The junction had 8 bases not matched to a gene; V was cut back by 1 base and J by 3 bases. In germline, CDR1 is MGHRA, CDR2 YSYEKL. The CDR3 DNA is TGCGCCAGCAGCCAAGCACCTCGGACAGGGCTTGGAAACACCATATATTTT. Protein: CASSQAPRTGLGNTIYF.

The chain carries TRBV9 and TRBJ1-2, with unresolved D. With 0 bases removed from V and 2 bases from J, the gap between germline ends came to 8 bases. The CDR3 is made up of 14 amino acids. Germline CDR1 is SGDLS and CDR2 is YYNGEE. CDR3 bases: TGTGCCAGCAGCGTAGAGGCGGACAACTATGGCTACACCTTC. Encoded protein: CASSVEADNYGYTF.

Only a few counts were recorded for this clone. V is TRBV7-9 and J is TRBJ1-5, with D perhaps matching TRBD1 (5 bases). Between the trimmed V and J ends, which lost 5 bases and 5 bases, there was a span of 10 bases. The CDR3 runs to 13 residues. From germline, CDR1 is SEHNR and CDR2 FQNEAQ (reference sequence). The DNA of the CDR3 is TGTGCCAGCAGCACCTCACAGGATCAGCCCCAGCATTTT. It yields the protein CASSTSQDQPQHF.

In this sample, this clone turned up a few times. This specimen includes other DNA sequences encoding the same CDR3. V and J are TRBV7-9 and TRBJ1-5; D remains unclear. This CDR3 is built from 12 residues. Germline V gene data show CDR1 as SEHNR and CDR2 as FQNEAQ (reference sequence). Trimming stripped 2 bases from V and 1 base from J, with 0 bases between. CDR3 in amino acids: CASSLSNQPQHF. The CDR3 bases are TGTGCCAGCAGCTTAAGCAATCAGCCCCAGCATTTT. Full variable domain (outside the CDR3, taken from reference TRBV7-9 and TRBJ1-5): DTGVSQNPRHKITKRGQNVTFRCDPISEHNRLYWYRQTLGQGPEFLTYFQNEAQLEKSRLLSDRFSAERPKGSFSTLEIQRTEQGDSAMYLCASSLSNQPQHFGDGTRLSIL.

The genes are TRBV7-9 and TRBJ2-1; 10 nucleotides line up with TRBD2. CDR3 length: 14 amino acids. Germline CDR1 and CDR2: SEHNR and FQNEAQ (reference sequence). Trimming removed 7 bases from V and 9 bases from J; junction bases left unmatched: 9. The CDR3 protein is CASKALAGVAEQFF. The CDR3 nucleotides are TGTGCCAGCAAGGCCCTAGCGGGAGTCGCTGAGCAGTTCTTC.

The chain uses TRBV28 and TRBJ1-2, with D tentatively TRBD1 (6 bases). The V gene lost 3 bases and the J gene lost 5 bases, with 10 bases spanning the gap. This CDR3 region has 13 residues. CDR1 is MDHEN, CDR2 SYDVKM, per germline. CDR3 residues: CASSFAGDYGYTF. The CDR3 nucleotides read TGTGCCAGCAGTTTCGCAGGGGATTATGGCTACACCTTC.

The chain links TRBV7-7 to TRBJ2-2; D remains ambiguous. V was pared by 5 bases and J by 1 base, with 14 bases between. CDR3 length equals 16 residues. Germline lookup yields CDR1 SSHAT and CDR2 FNYEAQ (reference sequence). The CDR3 region has the DNA TGTGCCAGCAGCCCCGCGGCTATTAGGAACACCGGGGAGCTGTTTTTT. Its translation is CASSPAAIRNTGELFF.

CDR3 loop: CASSIGAVMNTEAFF. The CDR3 DNA reads as TGTGCCAGTAGTATAGGCGCGGTGATGAACACTGAAGCTTTCTTT. The rearrangement uses TRBV19 and TRBJ1-1; no firm D call. Trimming removed 1 base from V and 0 bases from J, with 9 bases in between. Germline V lookup: CDR1 LNHDA, CDR2 SQIVND (reference sequence). CDR3 size: 15 residues.

This chain connects TRBV6-1 to TRBJ2-7; 11 positions agree with TRBD1. Germline assignment: CDR1 MNHNS and CDR2 SASEGT. This CDR3 is 19 amino acids long. V lost 6 bases, J lost 0 bases, and 16 bases stayed unmatched. The CDR3 loop reads CASSERIGQGAPSSYEQYF. The CDR3, as DNA: TGTGCCAGCAGCGAAAGAATTGGACAGGGGGCCCCTTCCTCCTACGAGCAGTACTTC.

The rearrangement uses TRBV6-1 and TRBJ1-6; a possible D gene is TRBD1 (6 bases). Germline V gives CDR1 MNHNS, CDR2 SASEGT. CDR3 length equals 14 residues. The V and J ends lost 7 bases and 7 bases respectively, with 14 bases between them. CDR3 bases: TGTGCCAGCAAGGTGGGGGACACAAATTCACCCCTCCACTTT. Protein product: CASKVGDTNSPLHF.

The V and J genes are TRBV29-1 and TRBJ2-7; TRBD2 matches at 7 bases. With 4 bases clipped from V and 5 bases from J, the junction kept 5 bases outside the gene matches. The CDR3 sequence is 12 residues long. Germline lookup yields CDR1 SQVTM and CDR2 ANQGSEA. As DNA, the CDR3 is TGCAGCGTTGGCGGGAGTACGCACGAGCAGTACTTC. This codes for CSVGGSTHEQYF.

The rearrangement uses TRBV18 and TRBJ2-1; 7 nucleotides line up with TRBD1. CDR3 length: 15 residues. Trimming at V came to 3 bases and at J to 7 bases, leaving 9 bases not matched to a gene. The germline V gene has CDR1 KGHSH and CDR2 LQKENI. The CDR3, as DNA: TGTGCCAGCTCACCGGGTTACAGGGGAATGAATGAGCAGTTCTTC. Translated, it gives CASSPGYRGMNEQFF. Variable domain in full (rest from reference TRBV18 and TRBJ2-1): NAGVMQNPRHLVRRRGQEARLRCSPMKGHSHVYWYRQLPEEGLKFMVYLQKENIIDESGMPKERFSAEFPKEGPSILRIQQVVRGDSAAYFCASSPGYRGMNEQFFGPGTRLTVL.

The chain joins TRBV5-1 to TRBJ2-7; 8 nucleotides match TRBD2. The CDR3 is made up of 17 amino acids. The trim removed 4 bases at V and 2 bases at J, leaving 14 bases unmatched. Germline-derived CDR1 and CDR2 are SGHRS and YFSETQ. The CDR3 sequence is CASSATAGGHFTYEQYF. The CDR3 nucleotides are TGCGCCAGCAGCGCCACCGCGGGAGGCCACTTTACCTACGAGCAGTACTTC.

The DNA of the CDR3 is TGTGCCAGCAGTTACGGCCGCTACGGAAACACCATATATTTT. It is translated as CASSYGRYGNTIYF. The gene calls are TRBV6-6 and TRBJ1-3; no firm D call. Germline CDR1 and CDR2: MNHNY and SVGAGI (reference sequence). V dropped 2 bases and J dropped 4 bases, with 9 bases sitting between them. The CDR3 covers 14 residues.

The genes are TRBV6-1 and TRBJ2-1; D perhaps matches TRBD2 (6 bases). This CDR3 spans 15 amino acids. Trimming took 9 bases from V and 7 from J, leaving 22 bases between them. Germline-derived CDR1 and CDR2 are MNHNS and SASEGT. The chain's CDR3 is CASSGAPWAGNEQFF. Written as DNA, the CDR3 is TGTGCCAGTTCCGGCGCCCCATGGGCGGGAAATGAGCAGTTCTTC.